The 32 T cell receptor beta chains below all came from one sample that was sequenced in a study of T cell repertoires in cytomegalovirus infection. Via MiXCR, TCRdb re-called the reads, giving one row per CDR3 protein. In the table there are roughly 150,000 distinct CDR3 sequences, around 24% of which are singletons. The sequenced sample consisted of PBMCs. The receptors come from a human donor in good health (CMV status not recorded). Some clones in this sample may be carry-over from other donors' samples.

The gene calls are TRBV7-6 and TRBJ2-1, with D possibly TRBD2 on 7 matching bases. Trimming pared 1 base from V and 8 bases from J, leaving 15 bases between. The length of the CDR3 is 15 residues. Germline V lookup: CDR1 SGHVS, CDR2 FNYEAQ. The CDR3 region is CASSLGGGAVDEQFF. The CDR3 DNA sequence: TGTGCCAGCAGCTTAGGAGGGGGGGCCGTGGATGAGCAGTTCTTC. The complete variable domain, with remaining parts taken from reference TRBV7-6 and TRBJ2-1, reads GAGVSQSPRYKVTKRGQDVALRCDPISGHVSLYWYRQALGQGPEFLTYFNYEAQQDKSGLPNDRFSAERPEGSISTLTIQRTEQRDSAMYRCASSLGGGAVDEQFFGPGTRLTVL.

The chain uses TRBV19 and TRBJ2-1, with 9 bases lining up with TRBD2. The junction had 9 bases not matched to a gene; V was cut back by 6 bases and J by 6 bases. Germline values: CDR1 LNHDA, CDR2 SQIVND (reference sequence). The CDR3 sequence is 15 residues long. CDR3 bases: TGTGCCAGTAGGTTCGCGGGAGGGCCTTCCAATGAGCAGTTCTTC. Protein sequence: CASRFAGGPSNEQFF.

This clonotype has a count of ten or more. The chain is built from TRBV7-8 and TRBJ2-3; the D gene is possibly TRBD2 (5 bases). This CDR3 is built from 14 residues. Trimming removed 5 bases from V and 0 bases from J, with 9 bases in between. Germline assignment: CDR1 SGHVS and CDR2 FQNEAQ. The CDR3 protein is CASSRTGSTDTQYF. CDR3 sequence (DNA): TGTGCCAGCAGCCGGACGGGGAGCACAGATACGCAGTATTTT.

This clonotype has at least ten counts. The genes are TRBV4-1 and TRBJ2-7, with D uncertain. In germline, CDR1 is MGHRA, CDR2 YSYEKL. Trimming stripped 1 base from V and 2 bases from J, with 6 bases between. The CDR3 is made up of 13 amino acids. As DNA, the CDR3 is TGCGCCAGCAGCCAAGGACTGGCCTACGAGCAGTACTTC. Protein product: CASSQGLAYEQYF.

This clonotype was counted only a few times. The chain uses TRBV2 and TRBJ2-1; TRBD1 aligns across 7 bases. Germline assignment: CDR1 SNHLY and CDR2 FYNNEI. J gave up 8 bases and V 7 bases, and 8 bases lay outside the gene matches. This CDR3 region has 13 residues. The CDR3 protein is CASKGRGFDEQFF. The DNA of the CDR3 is TGTGCCAGCAAAGGCAGGGGGTTCGATGAGCAGTTCTTC. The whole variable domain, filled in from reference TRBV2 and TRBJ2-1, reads EPEVTQTPSHQVTQMGQEVILRCVPISNHLYFYWYRQILGQKVEFLVSFYNNEISEKSEIFDDQFSVERPDGSNFTLKIRSTKLEDSAMYFCASKGRGFDEQFFGPGTRLTVL.

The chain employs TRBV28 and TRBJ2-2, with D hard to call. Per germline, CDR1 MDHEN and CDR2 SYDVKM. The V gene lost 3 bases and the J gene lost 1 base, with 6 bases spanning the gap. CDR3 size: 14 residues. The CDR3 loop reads CASSFSGNTGELFF. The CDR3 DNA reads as TGTGCCAGCAGTTTTTCGGGGAACACCGGGGAGCTGTTTTTT.

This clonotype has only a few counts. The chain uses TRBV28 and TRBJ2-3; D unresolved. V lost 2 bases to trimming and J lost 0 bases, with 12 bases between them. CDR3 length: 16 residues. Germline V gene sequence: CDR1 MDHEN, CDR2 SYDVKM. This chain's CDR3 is CASSLGGRLSTDTQYF. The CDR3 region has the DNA TGTGCCAGCAGTTTAGGTGGCAGGCTTAGCACAGATACGCAGTATTTT.

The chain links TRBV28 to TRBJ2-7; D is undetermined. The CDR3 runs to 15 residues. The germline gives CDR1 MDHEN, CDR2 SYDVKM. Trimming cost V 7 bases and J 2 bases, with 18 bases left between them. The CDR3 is CASNLAGLGTYEQYF. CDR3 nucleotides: TGTGCCAGCAATCTGGCCGGGCTGGGGACCTACGAGCAGTACTTC.

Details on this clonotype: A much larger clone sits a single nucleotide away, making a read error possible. CDR3 nucleotides: TGTGCCGGCAGCTTAGCCCGAGGGACAGGGAGTTATGAGCAGTTCTTC. Translated: CAGSLARGTGSYEQFF. The genes are TRBV7-2 and TRBJ2-1; 9 bases match TRBD1. Per the germline V gene, CDR1 is SGHTA and CDR2 is FQGNSA. The CDR3 extends over 16 amino acids.

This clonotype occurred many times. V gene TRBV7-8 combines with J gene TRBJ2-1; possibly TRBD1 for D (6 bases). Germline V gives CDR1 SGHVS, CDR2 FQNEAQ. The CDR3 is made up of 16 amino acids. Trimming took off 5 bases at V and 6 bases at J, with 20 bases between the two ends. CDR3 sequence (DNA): TGTGCCAGCAGCACACCCCCGGGACAATCACCCAATGAGCAGTTCTTC. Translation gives CASSTPPGQSPNEQFF.

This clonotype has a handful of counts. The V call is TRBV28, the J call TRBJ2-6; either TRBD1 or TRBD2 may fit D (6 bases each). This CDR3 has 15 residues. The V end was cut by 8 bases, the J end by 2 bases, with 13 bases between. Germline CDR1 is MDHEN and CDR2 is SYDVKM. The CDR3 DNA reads TGTGCCAGCGCAAGGGGGGAAGCTGGGGCCAACGTCCTGACTTTC. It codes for CASARGEAGANVLTF.

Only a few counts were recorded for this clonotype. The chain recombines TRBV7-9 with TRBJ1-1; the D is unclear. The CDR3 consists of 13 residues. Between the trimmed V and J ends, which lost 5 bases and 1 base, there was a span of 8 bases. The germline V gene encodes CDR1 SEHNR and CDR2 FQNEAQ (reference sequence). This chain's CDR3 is CASSGRRNTEAFF. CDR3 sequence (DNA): TGTGCCAGCAGCGGTAGGAGGAACACTGAAGCTTTCTTT.

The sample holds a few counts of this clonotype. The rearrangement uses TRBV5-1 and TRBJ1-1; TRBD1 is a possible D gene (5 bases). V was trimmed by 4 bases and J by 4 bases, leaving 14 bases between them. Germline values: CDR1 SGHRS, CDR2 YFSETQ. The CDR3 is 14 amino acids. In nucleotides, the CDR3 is TGCGCCAGCAGCACTTGGGGGGTGGGCACTGAAGCTTTCTTT. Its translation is CASSTWGVGTEAFF. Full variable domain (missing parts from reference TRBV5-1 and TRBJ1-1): KAGVTQTPRYLIKTRGQQVTLSCSPISGHRSVSWYQQTPGQGLQFLFEYFSETQRNKGNFPGRFSGRQFSNSRSEMNVSTLELGDSALYLCASSTWGVGTEAFFGQGTRLTVV.

CDR3 bases: TGTGCCAGCAGTCCTATTCTCACAGGGGCGACTAGGTATAATGAGCAGTTCTTC. Amino acid sequence: CASSPILTGATRYNEQFF. The V and J genes are TRBV28 and TRBJ2-1; tentatively, D is TRBD1 (7 bases). The ends were cut back, 5 bases at V and 7 bases at J, with 27 bases in the middle. The CDR3 runs to 18 residues. The germline V gene encodes CDR1 MDHEN and CDR2 SYDVKM.

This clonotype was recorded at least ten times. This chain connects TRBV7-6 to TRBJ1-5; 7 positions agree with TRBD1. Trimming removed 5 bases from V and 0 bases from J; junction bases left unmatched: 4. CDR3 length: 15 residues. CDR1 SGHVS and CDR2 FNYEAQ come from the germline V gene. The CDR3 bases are TGTGCCAGCAGCGCAGGGACAGCTAGCAATCAGCCCCAGCATTTT. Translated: CASSAGTASNQPQHF. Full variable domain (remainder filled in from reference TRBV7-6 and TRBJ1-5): GAGVSQSPRYKVTKRGQDVALRCDPISGHVSLYWYRQALGQGPEFLTYFNYEAQQDKSGLPNDRFSAERPEGSISTLTIQRTEQRDSAMYRCASSAGTASNQPQHFGDGTRLSIL.

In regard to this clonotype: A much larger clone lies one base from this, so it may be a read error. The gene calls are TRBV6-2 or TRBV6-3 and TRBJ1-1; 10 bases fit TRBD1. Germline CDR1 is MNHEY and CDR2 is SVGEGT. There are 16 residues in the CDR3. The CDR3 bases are TGTGCCAGCAGTTATCGACAGGGGGCAAGAAACACTGAAGGTTTCTTT. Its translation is CASSYRQGARNTEGFF.

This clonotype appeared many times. The CDR3 spells CASSFRLGGDTQYF. The CDR3 DNA reads as TGTGCCAGCAGCTTCCGACTGGGGGGAGATACGCAGTATTTT. The rearrangement uses TRBV7-2 and TRBJ2-3; maybe TRBD2 (6 bases). V was shortened by 3 bases and J by 5 bases, with 12 bases between the two germline ends. CDR3 length: 14 residues. Germline V lookup: CDR1 SGHTA, CDR2 FQGNSA.

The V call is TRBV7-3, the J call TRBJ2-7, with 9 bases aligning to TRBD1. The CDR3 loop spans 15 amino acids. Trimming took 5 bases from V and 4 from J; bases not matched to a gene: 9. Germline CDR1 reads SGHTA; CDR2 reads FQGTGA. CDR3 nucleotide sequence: TGTGCCAGCAGCGAAAATCCGGGACAGGGATACGAGCAGTACTTC. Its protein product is CASSENPGQGYEQYF. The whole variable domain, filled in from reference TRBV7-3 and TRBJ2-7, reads GAGVSQTPSNKVTEKGKYVELRCDPISGHTALYWYRQSLGQGPEFLIYFQGTGAADDSGLPNDRFFAVRPEGSVSTLKIQRTERGDSAVYLCASSENPGQGYEQYFGPGTRLTVT.

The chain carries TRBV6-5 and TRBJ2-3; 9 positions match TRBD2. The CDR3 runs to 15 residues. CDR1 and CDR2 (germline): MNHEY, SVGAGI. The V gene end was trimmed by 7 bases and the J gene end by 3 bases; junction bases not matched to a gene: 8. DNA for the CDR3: TGTGCCAGCAAGGGGCGGGGGGGCGGAACAGATACGCAGTATTTT. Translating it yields CASKGRGGGTDTQYF.

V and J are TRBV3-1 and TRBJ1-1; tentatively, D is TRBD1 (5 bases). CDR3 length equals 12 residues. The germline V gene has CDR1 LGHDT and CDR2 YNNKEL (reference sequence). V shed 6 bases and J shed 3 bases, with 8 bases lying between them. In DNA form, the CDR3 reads TGTGCCAGCAGAACAGGATACACTGAAGCTTTCTTT. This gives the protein CASRTGYTEAFF.

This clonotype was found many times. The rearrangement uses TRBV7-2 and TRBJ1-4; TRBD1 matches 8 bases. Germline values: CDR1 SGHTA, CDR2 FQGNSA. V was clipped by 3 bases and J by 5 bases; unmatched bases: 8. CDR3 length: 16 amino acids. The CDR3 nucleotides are TGTGCCAGCAGCTTTGACAGGGGCGGGGGAAATGAAAAACTGTTTTTT. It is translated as CASSFDRGGGNEKLFF.

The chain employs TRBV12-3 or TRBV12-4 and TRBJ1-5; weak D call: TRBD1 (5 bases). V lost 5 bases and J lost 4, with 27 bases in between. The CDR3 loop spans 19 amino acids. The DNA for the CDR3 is TGTGCCAGCAGTCAAACGACAGTAACGGGACTGATAAGTAATCAGCCCCAGCATTTT. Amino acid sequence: CASSQTTVTGLISNQPQHF.

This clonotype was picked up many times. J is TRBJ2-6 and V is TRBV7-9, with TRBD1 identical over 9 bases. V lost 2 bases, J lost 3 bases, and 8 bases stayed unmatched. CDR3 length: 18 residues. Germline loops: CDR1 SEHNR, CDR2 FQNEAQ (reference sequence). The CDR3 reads CASSLPRDRASGANVLTF. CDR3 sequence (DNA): TGTGCCAGCAGCTTACCCCGGGACAGGGCCAGTGGGGCCAACGTCCTGACTTTC.

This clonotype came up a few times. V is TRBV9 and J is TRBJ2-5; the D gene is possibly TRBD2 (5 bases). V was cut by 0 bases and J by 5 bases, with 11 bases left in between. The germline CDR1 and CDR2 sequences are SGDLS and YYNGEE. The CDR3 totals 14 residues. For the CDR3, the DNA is TGTGCCAGCAGCGTAGATACTAGTCACGAGACCCAGTACTTC. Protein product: CASSVDTSHETQYF.

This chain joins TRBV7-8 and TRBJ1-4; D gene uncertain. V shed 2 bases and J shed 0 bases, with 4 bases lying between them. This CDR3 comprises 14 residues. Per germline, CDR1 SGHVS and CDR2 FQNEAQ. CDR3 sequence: CASSLYATNEKLFF. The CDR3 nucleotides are TGTGCCAGCAGCTTATATGCAACTAATGAAAAACTGTTTTTT.

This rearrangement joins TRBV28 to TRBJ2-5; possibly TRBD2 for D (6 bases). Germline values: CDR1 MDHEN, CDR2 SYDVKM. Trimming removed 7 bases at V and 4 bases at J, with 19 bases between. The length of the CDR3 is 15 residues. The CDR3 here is CASTRGGSTGETQYF. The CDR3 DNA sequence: TGTGCCAGCACCCGTGGGGGGTCGACGGGAGAGACCCAGTACTTC.

CDR3 bases: TGCGCCAGCAGCCAAGATCTAGCGGGAATTTACAATGAGCAGTTCTTC. This encodes CASSQDLAGIYNEQFF. The rearrangement links TRBV4-3 to TRBJ2-1, with 9 bases matching TRBD2. Germline CDR1 and CDR2: LGHNA and YSLEER. The CDR3 has 16 amino acids. V was clipped by 0 bases and J by 4 bases; unmatched bases: 4.

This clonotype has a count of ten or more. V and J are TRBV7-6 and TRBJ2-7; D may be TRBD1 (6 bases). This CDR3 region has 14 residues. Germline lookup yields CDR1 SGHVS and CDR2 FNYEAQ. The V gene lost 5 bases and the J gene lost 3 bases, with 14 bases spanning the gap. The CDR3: CASSPGQTDYEQYF. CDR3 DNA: TGTGCCAGCAGCCCCGGACAGACAGACTACGAGCAGTACTTC.

CDR3 region: CASSLGYRPQDEQYF. The CDR3 nucleotides are TGTGCCAGCAGCTTAGGTTACAGGCCCCAGGACGAGCAGTACTTC. V usage is TRBV7-9 and J usage is TRBJ2-7; D is perhaps TRBD1 (5 bases). V lost 1 base and J lost 5, with 15 bases in between. CDR1 and CDR2 (germline): SEHNR, FQNEAQ (reference sequence). This CDR3 spans 15 amino acids.

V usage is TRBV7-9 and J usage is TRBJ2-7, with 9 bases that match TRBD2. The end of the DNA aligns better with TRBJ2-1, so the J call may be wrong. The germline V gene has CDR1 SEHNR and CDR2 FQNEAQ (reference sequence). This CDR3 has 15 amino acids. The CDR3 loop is CASSLRGTSPYEQFF. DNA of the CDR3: TGTGCCAGCAGCTTACGCGGGACTAGCCCTTACGAGCAGTTCTTC.

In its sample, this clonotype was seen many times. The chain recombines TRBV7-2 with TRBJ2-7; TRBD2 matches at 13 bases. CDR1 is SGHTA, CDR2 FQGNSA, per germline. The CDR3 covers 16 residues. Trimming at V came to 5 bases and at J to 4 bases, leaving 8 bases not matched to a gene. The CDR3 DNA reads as TGTGCCAGCAGCCAGGGGACTAGCGGGGCCCCTTACGAGCAGTACTTC. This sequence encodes CASSQGTSGAPYEQYF. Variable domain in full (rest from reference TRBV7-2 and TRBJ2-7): GAGVSQSPSNKVTEKGKDVELRCDPISGHTALYWYRQSLGQGLEFLIYFQGNSAPDKSGLPSDRFSAERTGGSVSTLTIQRTQQEDSAVYLCASSQGTSGAPYEQYFGPGTRLTVT.

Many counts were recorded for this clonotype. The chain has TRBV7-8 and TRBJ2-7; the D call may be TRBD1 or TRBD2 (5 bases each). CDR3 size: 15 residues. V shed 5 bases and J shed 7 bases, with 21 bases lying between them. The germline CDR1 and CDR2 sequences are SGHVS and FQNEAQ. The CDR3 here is CASSPGRDPEREQYF. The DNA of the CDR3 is TGTGCCAGCAGCCCAGGCCGGGACCCGGAGCGGGAGCAGTACTTC. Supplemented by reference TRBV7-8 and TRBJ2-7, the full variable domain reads GAGVSQSPRYKVAKRGQDVALRCDPISGHVSLFWYQQALGQGPEFLTYFQNEAQLDKSGLPSDRFFAERPEGSVSTLKIQRTQQEDSAVYLCASSPGRDPEREQYFGPGTRLTVT.